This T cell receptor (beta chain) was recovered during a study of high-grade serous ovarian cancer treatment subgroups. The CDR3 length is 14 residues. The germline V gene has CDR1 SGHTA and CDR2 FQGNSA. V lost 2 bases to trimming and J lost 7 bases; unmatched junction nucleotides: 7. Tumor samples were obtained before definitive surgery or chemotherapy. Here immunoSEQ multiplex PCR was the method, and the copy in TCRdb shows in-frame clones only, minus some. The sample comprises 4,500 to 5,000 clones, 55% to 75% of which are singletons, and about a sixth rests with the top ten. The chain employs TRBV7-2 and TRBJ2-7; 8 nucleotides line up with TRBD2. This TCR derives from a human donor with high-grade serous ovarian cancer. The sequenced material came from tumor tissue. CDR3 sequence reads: CASSLNGGAEEQYF. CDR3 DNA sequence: TGTGCCAGCAGCTTAAACGGGGGGGCCGAGGAGCAGTACTTC.